One T cell receptor beta chain is described in this entry. The data originate from a study of blood T cells in healthy people across ages. Study at large: Template switching picked up about one barcoded beta molecule for each two T cells.

The ends lost 0 bases at V and 10 bases at J; junction bases unmatched: 7. The CDR3 is 15 residues long. Germline CDR1 is LGHNA and CDR2 is YNFKEQ. For the second PCR, which ran for about 7 to 11 cycles, a sample-barcoded 5' primer and a J-beta primer mix were used. TCRdb analysed the 5' RACE reads with MiXCR anew, one entry per CDR3 protein. The sample comprises around 900,000 distinct CDR3 sequences, 29% of which are singletons, and roughly 17% rests with the top ten. Per sample, a minimum of 7 million PBMCs were isolated. Specimen: blood. The TCR was taken from a woman older than 75 in good health. The rearrangement links TRBV4-2 to TRBJ2-3, with 10 bases identical to TRBD2. The DNA for the CDR3 is TGTGCCAGCAGCCAAGATTTCACTAGCGGGAAAGCGCAGTATTTT. Translating gives CASSQDFTSGKAQYF.